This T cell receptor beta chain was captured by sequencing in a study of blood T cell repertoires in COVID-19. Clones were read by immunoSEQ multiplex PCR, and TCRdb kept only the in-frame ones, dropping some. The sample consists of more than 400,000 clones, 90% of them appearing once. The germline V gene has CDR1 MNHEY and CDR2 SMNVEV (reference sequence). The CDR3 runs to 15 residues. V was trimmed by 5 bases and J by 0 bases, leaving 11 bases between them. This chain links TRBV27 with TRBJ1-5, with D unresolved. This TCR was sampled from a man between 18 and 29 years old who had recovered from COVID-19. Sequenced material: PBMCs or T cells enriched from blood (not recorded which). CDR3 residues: CASSPDSFSNQPQHF. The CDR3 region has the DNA TGTGCCAGCAGTCCCGATAGCTTTAGCAATCAGCCCCAGCATTTT.